One and the same sample provided the 16 T cell receptor beta chains below, sequenced in a study of blood T cell repertoires in COVID-19. The data were produced by immunoSEQ multiplex PCR, yet TCRdb's version contains in-frame clones alone and is incomplete. The table includes more than 50,000 clones, 65% to 90% detected once. Source material: peripheral blood. These receptors were taken from a human donor in a cohort sampled during active COVID-19.

V gene TRBV20-1 combines with J gene TRBJ2-5; a possible D gene is TRBD1 (6 bases). Germline V lookup: CDR1 DFQATT, CDR2 SNEGSKA (reference sequence). The CDR3 loop spans 15 amino acids. Trimming took 3 bases from V and 3 from J, leaving 17 bases between them. The CDR3 loop reads CSASPTGFFEETQYF. CDR3 sequence (DNA): TGCAGTGCTAGTCCCACAGGGTTTTTTGAAGAGACCCAGTACTTC.

The chain uses TRBV10-2 and TRBJ2-7; 9 bases are shared with TRBD1. Germline CDR1 reads WSHSY; CDR2 reads SAAADI. After removal of 3 bases from V and 3 bases from J, the junction contained 9 bases not matched to a gene. The CDR3 extends over 16 amino acids. The CDR3 spells CASSDRLGQGFYEQYF. In nucleotides, the CDR3 is TGCGCCAGCAGTGATAGACTGGGACAGGGTTTCTACGAGCAGTACTTC.

This sequence joins TRBV7-8 and TRBJ2-3; no reliable D call. The CDR3 consists of 12 residues. Germline lookup yields CDR1 SGHVS and CDR2 FQNEAQ. Trimming took off 5 bases at V and 2 bases at J, with 5 bases between the two ends. The CDR3 region is CASSLYTDTQYF. The CDR3 DNA reads as TGTGCCAGCAGCCTTTACACAGATACGCAGTATTTT.

This chain joins TRBV4-1 and TRBJ1-4; D is perhaps TRBD1 (6 bases). Trimming pared 0 bases from V and 8 bases from J, leaving 16 bases between. The CDR3 totals 16 residues. Germline V CDR1 and CDR2: MGHRA, YSYEKL. The CDR3 sequence: CASSQDAGGLGEKLFF. The CDR3 bases are TGCGCCAGCAGCCAAGATGCGGGGGGCCTAGGCGAAAAACTGTTTTTT.

The CDR3 DNA sequence: TGTGCCAGCAGCTTGCGACCACCAGGGGAACGGCAGCCCCAGCATTTT. Protein product: CASSLRPPGERQPQHF. The J gene is TRBJ1-5, the V gene TRBV12-1; the listed D gene, TRBD1, was not tested against the DNA. TRBV12-1 is noted as a pseudogene. The CDR3 sequence is 16 residues long.

The chain has TRBV7-9 and TRBJ1-1; D is possibly TRBD1 (6 bases). The ends were cut back, 3 bases at V and 4 bases at J, with 12 bases in the middle. This CDR3 contains 14 residues. Germline V CDR1 and CDR2: SEHNR, FQNEAQ (reference sequence). The chain's CDR3 is CASSFAGAGTEAFF. The CDR3 bases are TGTGCCAGCAGCTTTGCAGGGGCAGGCACTGAAGCTTTCTTT.

Only a few counts were recorded for this clone. The germline gene is not matched at one end of the junction; a read error may be the cause. Other DNA sequences from this sample encode an identical CDR3 as well. The chain links TRBV7-9 to TRBJ2-1; 8 nucleotides agree with TRBD2. CDR1 and CDR2 from the germline V gene are SEHNR and FQNEAQ (reference sequence). CDR3 length: 14 amino acids. The CDR3 loop is CASSVGGGYNEQFF. In nucleotides, the CDR3 is TGCGCCAGCAGCGTCGGGGGGGGCTACAATGAGCAGTTCTTC.

The chain carries TRBV5-8 and TRBJ2-3, with TRBD1 as a possible D gene (6 bases). CDR1 SGHTS and CDR2 YDEGEE come from the germline V gene. The V and J ends lost 4 bases and 1 base respectively, with 16 bases between them. CDR3 length: 16 amino acids. CDR3 DNA sequence: TGTGCCAGCAGCCTCTACACAGGGATCGGCACAGATACGCAGTATTTT. This sequence encodes CASSLYTGIGTDTQYF.

V usage is TRBV9 and J usage is TRBJ2-3, with D possibly TRBD2 on 5 matching bases. CDR1 is SGDLS, CDR2 YYNGEE, per germline. The germline V and J ends were trimmed by 0 bases and 2 bases, with 10 bases remaining between them. This CDR3 region has 15 residues. CDR3: CASSVDDYPTDTQYF. The CDR3 DNA follows: TGTGCCAGCAGCGTAGATGACTACCCCACAGATACGCAGTATTTT. The full variable domain, completed using reference TRBV9 and TRBJ2-3, is DSGVTQTPKHLITATGQRVTLRCSPRSGDLSVYWYQQSLDQGLQFLIQYYNGEERAKGNILERFSAQQFPDLHSELNLSSLELGDSALYFCASSVDDYPTDTQYFGPGTRLTVL.

This rearrangement joins TRBV3-1 (or the pseudogene TRBV3-2) to TRBJ2-3; D is possibly TRBD2 (6 bases). V was cut by 6 bases and J by 5 bases, with 6 bases left in between. This CDR3 is built from 11 residues. Germline loops: CDR1 LGHDT, CDR2 YNNKEL (reference sequence). The CDR3 here is CASRGGDTQYF. CDR3 DNA sequence: TGTGCCAGCAGGGGGGGAGATACGCAGTATTTT.

This chain uses TRBV18 with TRBJ1-2, with 8 positions matching TRBD1. V was pared by 3 bases and J by 8 bases, with 8 bases of the junction left unmatched. The CDR3 contains 14 residues. In germline, CDR1 is KGHSH, CDR2 LQKENI. The CDR3 loop is CASSPQGAEGGYTF. CDR3 bases: TGTGCCAGCTCACCCCAGGGGGCGGAAGGCGGCTACACCTTC.

The chain uses TRBV5-1 and TRBJ2-7, with 7 bases aligning to TRBD2. With 0 bases clipped from V and 1 base from J, the junction kept 4 bases outside the gene matches. CDR3 length equals 15 residues. Per germline, CDR1 SGHRS and CDR2 YFSETQ. The CDR3 loop is CASSLAGTTSYEQYF. In nucleotides, the CDR3 is TGCGCCAGCAGCTTGGCCGGGACTACTTCCTACGAGCAGTACTTC.

The chain employs TRBV7-9 and TRBJ2-1; 7 nucleotides agree with TRBD1. Germline values: CDR1 SEHNR, CDR2 FQNEAQ (reference sequence). The CDR3 sequence is 15 residues long. V shed 5 bases, J shed 2 bases, and the junction held 6 bases outside the gene matches. The CDR3 DNA sequence: TGTGCCAGCAGCCCAAGGGGGCGCGCCTACAATGAGCAGTTCTTC. Amino acids: CASSPRGRAYNEQFF. The full variable domain, completed using reference TRBV7-9 and TRBJ2-1, is DTGVSQNPRHKITKRGQNVTFRCDPISEHNRLYWYRQTLGQGPEFLTYFQNEAQLEKSRLLSDRFSAERPKGSFSTLEIQRTEQGDSAMYLCASSPRGRAYNEQFFGPGTRLTVL.

Only a few counts were recorded for this clone. This chain connects TRBV3-1 (or the pseudogene TRBV3-2) to TRBJ1-5; tentatively, D is TRBD1 (5 bases). This CDR3 has 15 residues. CDR1 and CDR2 from the germline V gene are LGHDT and YNNKEL (reference sequence). The germline V and J ends were trimmed by 2 bases and 5 bases, with 13 bases remaining between them. CDR3 in amino acids: CASSQSVRDHQPQHF. In nucleotides, the CDR3 is TGTGCCAGCAGCCAATCGGTCAGGGATCATCAGCCCCAGCATTTT.

V and J are TRBV24-1 and TRBJ2-3; no clear D gene. Germline assignment: CDR1 KGHDR and CDR2 SFDVKD. V gave up 7 bases and J gave up 6 bases, with 13 bases separating them. CDR3 length: 13 residues. CDR3 residues: CATSLTLADTQYF. CDR3 DNA sequence: TGTGCCACCAGCCTTACATTAGCTGATACGCAGTATTTT.

The rearrangement links TRBV11-3 to TRBJ2-7; 8 bases are shared with TRBD1. Germline V gene lookup returns CDR1 SGHNT and CDR2 YENEEA. The CDR3 has 17 amino acids. The trim removed 4 bases at V and 6 bases at J, leaving 17 bases unmatched. CDR3: CASSSPHARTGRSEQYF. In nucleotides, the CDR3 is TGTGCCAGCAGCTCACCACACGCAAGGACAGGGAGGAGCGAGCAGTACTTC.